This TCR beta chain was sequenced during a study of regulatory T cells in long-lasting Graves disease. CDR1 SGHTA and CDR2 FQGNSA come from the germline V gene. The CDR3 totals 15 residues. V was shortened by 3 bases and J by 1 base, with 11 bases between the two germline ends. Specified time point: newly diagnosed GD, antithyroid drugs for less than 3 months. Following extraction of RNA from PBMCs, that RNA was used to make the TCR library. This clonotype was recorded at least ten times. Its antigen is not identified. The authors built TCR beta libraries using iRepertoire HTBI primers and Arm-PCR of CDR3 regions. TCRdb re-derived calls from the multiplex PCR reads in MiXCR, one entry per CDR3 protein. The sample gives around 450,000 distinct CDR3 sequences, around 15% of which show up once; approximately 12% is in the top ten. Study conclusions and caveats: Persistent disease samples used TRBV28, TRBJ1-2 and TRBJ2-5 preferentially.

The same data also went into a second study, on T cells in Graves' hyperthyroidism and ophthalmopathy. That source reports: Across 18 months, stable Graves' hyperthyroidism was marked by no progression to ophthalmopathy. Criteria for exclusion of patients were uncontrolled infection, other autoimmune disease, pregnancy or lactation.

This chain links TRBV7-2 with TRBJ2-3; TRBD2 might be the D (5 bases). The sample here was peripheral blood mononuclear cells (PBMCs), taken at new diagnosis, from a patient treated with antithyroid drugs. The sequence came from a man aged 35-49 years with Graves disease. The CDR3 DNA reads TGTGCCAGCAGCTTTAATCAAGCGGGCACAGATACGCAGTATTTT. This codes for CASSFNQAGTDTQYF. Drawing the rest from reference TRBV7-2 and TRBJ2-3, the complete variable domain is GAGVSQSPSNKVTEKGKDVELRCDPISGHTALYWYRQSLGQGLEFLIYFQGNSAPDKSGLPSDRFSAERTGGSVSTLTIQRTQQEDSAVYLCASSFNQAGTDTQYFGPGTRLTVL.